What follows is one TCR beta chain and its context. This sample is part of a study of identical twins. TCRdb ran MiXCR on the 5' RACE reads and lists one entry per CDR3 protein. This sample has about 520,000 distinct CDR3 sequences; around 20% occur once, and the top ten carry 0.8% to 1%. CDR1 and CDR2 (germline): SQVTM, ANQGSEA. There are 13 residues in the CDR3. V was pared by 5 bases and J by 3 bases, with 12 bases between. This same sample was also taken into another study, of T cells expressing NK-cell markers.

The chain links TRBV29-1 to TRBJ2-3; D gene unclear. Sequences were obtained from CD4+ T cells sorted from blood. The sequence derives from a woman aged 18-30 years in good health. CDR3 amino acids: CSVRYLLTDTQYF. The CDR3 DNA follows: TGCAGCGTTCGGTACCTCTTGACAGATACGCAGTATTTT.